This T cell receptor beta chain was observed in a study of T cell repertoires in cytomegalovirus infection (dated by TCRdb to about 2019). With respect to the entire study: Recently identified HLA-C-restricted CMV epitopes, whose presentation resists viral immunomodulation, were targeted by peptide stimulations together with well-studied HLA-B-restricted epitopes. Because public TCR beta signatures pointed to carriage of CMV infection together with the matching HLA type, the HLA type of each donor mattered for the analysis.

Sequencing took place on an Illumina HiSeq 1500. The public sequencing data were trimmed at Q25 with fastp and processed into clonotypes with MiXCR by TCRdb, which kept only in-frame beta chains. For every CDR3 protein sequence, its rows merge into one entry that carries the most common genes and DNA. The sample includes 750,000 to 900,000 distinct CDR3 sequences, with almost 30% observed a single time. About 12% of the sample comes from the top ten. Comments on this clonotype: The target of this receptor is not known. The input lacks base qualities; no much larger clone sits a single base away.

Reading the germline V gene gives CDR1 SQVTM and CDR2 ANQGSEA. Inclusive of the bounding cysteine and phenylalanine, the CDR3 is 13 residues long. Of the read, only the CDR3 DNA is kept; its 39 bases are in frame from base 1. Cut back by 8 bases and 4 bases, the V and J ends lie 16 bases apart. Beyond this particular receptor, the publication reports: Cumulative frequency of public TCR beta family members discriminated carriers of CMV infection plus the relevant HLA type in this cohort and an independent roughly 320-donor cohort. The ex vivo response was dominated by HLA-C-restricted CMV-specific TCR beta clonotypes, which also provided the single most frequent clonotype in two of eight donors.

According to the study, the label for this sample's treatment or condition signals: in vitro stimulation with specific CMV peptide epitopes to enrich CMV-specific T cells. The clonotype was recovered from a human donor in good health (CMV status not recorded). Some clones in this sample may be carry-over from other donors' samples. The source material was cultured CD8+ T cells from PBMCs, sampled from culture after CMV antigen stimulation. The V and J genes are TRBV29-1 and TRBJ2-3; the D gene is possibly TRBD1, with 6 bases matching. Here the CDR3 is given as CSLDSGLPDTQYF. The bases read TGCAGCCTGGACAGTGGATTGCCAGATACGCAGTATTTT.